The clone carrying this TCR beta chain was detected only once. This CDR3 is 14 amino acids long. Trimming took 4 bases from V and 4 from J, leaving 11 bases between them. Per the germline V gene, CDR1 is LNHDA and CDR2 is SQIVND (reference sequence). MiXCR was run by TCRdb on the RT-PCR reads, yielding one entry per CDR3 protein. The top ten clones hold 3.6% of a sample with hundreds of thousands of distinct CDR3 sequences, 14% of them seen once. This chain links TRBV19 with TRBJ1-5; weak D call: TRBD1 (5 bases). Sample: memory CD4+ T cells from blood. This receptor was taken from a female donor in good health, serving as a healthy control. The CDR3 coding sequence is TGTGCCAGTAGTACCGACAGCATTAATCAGCCCCAGCATTTT. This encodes CASSTDSINQPQHF.